This T cell receptor (beta chain) was captured by sequencing in a study of blood T cells in healthy people across ages. Broader study findings: Both higher diversity and more naive CD4+ cells marked long-lived donors when set against aged donors. Diversity of TCR beta per million T cells declined in a roughly linear way with age.

For the second PCR, which ran for roughly 6 to 11 cycles, a sample-barcoded 5' primer and a J-beta primer mix were used. The template-switch adaptor was a 5' adaptor with 12 random nucleotides. It tagged each cDNA molecule. One entry per CDR3 protein results from TCRdb running MiXCR on the 5' RACE reads. This table has 1.5 million to 1.8 million distinct CDR3 sequences, less than 45% appearing once. In regard to this clonotype: What it binds is not known.

The CDR3 runs 14 residues. Per germline, CDR1 LGHDT and CDR2 YNNKEL (reference sequence). Unmatched junction bases numbered 4, after V lost 7 bases and J lost 0 bases. The specimen sequenced was blood. This chain joins TRBV3-1 and TRBJ1-1; 8 positions match TRBD1. The sequence derives from a woman aged 18-30 years in good health. The CDR3 sequence is CASNRQGMNTEAFF. The CDR3, as DNA: TGTGCCAGCAACCGACAGGGGATGAACACTGAAGCTTTCTTT.